This record looks at one TCR beta chain sequence and its context. What it recognizes is unknown. Cultured CD4+ T cell DNA was sequenced using the Oncomine TCR Beta short-read assay. From the PCR reads, TCRdb called clonotypes with MiXCR, one entry per CDR3 protein. The sample has approximately 11,000 distinct CDR3 sequences; about 75% are singletons. The treatment: approximately 9-day PBMC culture with coronavirus spike peptide pools or control peptides (ViraFEST assay). The data originate from a study of vaccination and CD4 T cells after COVID-19. About the study: Convalescent patients gave post-COVID blood a median about 100 days post-diagnosis, range 35 to 161.

This CDR3 has 19 amino acids. V was clipped by 0 bases and J by 6 bases; unmatched bases: 18. The sample was CD4+ T cells from blood, cultured in vitro. The source of this sequence is a human donor who had recovered from COVID-19. This sequence joins TRBV23-1 and TRBJ2-7, with TRBD1 identical over 9 bases. TRBV23-1 is flagged as an ORF with uncertain function. In nucleotides, the CDR3 is TGCGCCAGCAGTCAATCGTGGAGGGACAGGGCCGTTAACTCTACCGAGCAGTACTTC. Residues: CASSQSWRDRAVNSTEQYF.